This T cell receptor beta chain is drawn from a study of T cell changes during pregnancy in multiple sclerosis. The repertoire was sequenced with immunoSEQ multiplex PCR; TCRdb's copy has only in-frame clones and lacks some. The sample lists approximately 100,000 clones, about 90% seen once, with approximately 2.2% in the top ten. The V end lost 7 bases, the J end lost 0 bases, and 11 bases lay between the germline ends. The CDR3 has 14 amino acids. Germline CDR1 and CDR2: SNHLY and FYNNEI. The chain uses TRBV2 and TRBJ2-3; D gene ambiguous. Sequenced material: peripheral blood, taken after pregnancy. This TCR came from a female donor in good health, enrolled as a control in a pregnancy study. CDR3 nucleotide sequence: TGTGCCAGCATGTTGACATCGAGCACAGATACGCAGTATTTT. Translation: CASMLTSSTDTQYF. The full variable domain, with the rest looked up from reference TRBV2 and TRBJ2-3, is EPEVTQTPSHQVTQMGQEVILRCVPISNHLYFYWYRQILGQKVEFLVSFYNNEISEKSEIFDDQFSVERPDGSNFTLKIRSTKLEDSAMYFCASMLTSSTDTQYFGPGTRLTVL.